The 25 T cell receptor beta chains listed next were all sequenced from one sample in a study of beta chain features in type 1 diabetes (dated by TCRdb to between 2017 and 2018). The full study reports these points: In all four CD4+ subsets, TCRB CDR3 length was moderately but significantly shorter in type 1 diabetes patients.

Their antigens remain unidentified. Library preparation employed the immunoSEQ multiplex PCR assay. The High Capacity cDNA Reverse Transcription Kit was used to reverse transcribe all of the isolated RNA, meaning that expressed TCRB transcripts were what got sequenced. What TCRdb holds here is the immuneACCESS table cut down to in-frame rearrangements. Part of the clones is not present; checked against another copy, under half of the missing clones reflect an unresolved V gene, and the others are unexplained. In all, the sample holds more than 250,000 clones, and around 21% of those were seen once. Together, the top ten hold approximately 0.029% of the sample. The specimen sequenced was naive CD4+ T cells from blood. The cell subset or site label, read with the paper, signifies: true naive CD4+ T cells. The receptor set was obtained from a middle-aged woman with type 1 diabetes.

This chain joins TRBV29-1 and TRBJ2-7; 10 bases match TRBD1. The germline CDR1 and CDR2 sequences are SQVTM and ANQGSEA. The CDR3 spans 13 residues. Trimming removed 2 bases from V and 5 bases from J; junction bases left unmatched: 3. In DNA form, the CDR3 reads TGCAGCGTTGAACGGGACAGGGGTGACGAGCAGTACTTC. It yields the protein CSVERDRGDEQYF.

The genes are TRBV19 and TRBJ2-5; 8 nucleotides match TRBD2. Germline values: CDR1 LNHDA, CDR2 SQIVND (reference sequence). The length of the CDR3 is 16 residues. V lost 6 bases, J lost 5 bases, and 14 bases stayed unmatched. CDR3 sequence: CASSKPIAGLGETQYF. The CDR3 DNA reads TGTGCCAGTAGCAAGCCGATAGCGGGGCTCGGGGAGACCCAGTACTTC. The entire variable domain, with the rest obtained from reference TRBV19 and TRBJ2-5, is as follows: DGGITQSPKYLFRKEGQNVTLSCEQNLNHDAMYWYRQDPGQGLRLIYYSQIVNDFQKGDIAEGYSVSREKKESFPLTVTSAQKNPTAFYLCASSKPIAGLGETQYFGPGTRLLVL.

This clone was seen a few times. The chain uses TRBV2 and TRBJ2-4; perhaps TRBD2 as D (6 bases). The CDR3 covers 14 residues. CDR1 SNHLY and CDR2 FYNNEI come from the germline V gene. V was cut by 1 base and J by 8 bases, with 12 bases left in between. In DNA, the CDR3 is TGTGCCAGCAGTGAAGAGGCGGGATGGCACATTCAGTACTTC. Translation: CASSEEAGWHIQYF.

This clone was observed a handful of times. The chain carries TRBV5-1 and TRBJ2-3; possible D gene TRBD1, 6 bases. Trimming shortened V by 4 bases and J by 6 bases, and 15 bases separated the two germline ends. The CDR3 is made up of 14 amino acids. Germline lookup yields CDR1 SGHRS and CDR2 YFSETQ. The chain's CDR3 is CASSMTGAEDTQYF. The CDR3 nucleotides are TGCGCCAGCAGCATGACAGGCGCGGAGGATACGCAGTATTTT.

As to this clone: Other nucleotide sequences in the sample specify the same CDR3. The chain joins TRBV29-1 to TRBJ1-1, with D hard to call. The CDR3 covers 12 residues. V was trimmed by 2 bases and J by 1 base, leaving 5 bases between them. In germline, CDR1 is SQVTM, CDR2 ANQGSEA. Here the CDR3 DNA reads TGCAGCGTTGAACGGGGGAACACTGAAGCTTTCTTT. This sequence encodes CSVERGNTEAFF.

This clone turned up a few times. The V and J genes are TRBV20-1 and TRBJ1-6; the D is unclear. Germline V gene data show CDR1 as DFQATT and CDR2 as SNEGSKA (reference sequence). Trimming took 4 bases from V and 9 from J, leaving 7 bases between them. The CDR3 consists of 11 residues. CDR3: CSAIGGSPLHF. The CDR3 DNA reads TGCAGTGCTATAGGCGGTTCACCCCTCCACTTT.

This clone was seen more than once but under ten times. This rearrangement joins TRBV19 to TRBJ1-1, with D unclear. The V end was cut by 3 bases, the J end by 8 bases, with 10 bases between. CDR1 LNHDA and CDR2 SQIVND come from the germline V gene (reference sequence). This CDR3 is built from 12 residues. CDR3: CASSIRASEAFF. Here the CDR3 DNA reads TGTGCCAGTAGTATCCGCGCTTCGGAAGCTTTCTTT.

In its sample, this clone was seen a few times. The chain carries TRBV29-1 and TRBJ1-5; 7 bases line up with TRBD1. The germline gives CDR1 SQVTM, CDR2 ANQGSEA. This CDR3 has 15 amino acids. V dropped 3 bases and J dropped 3; count of bases not matched to a gene: 8. This chain's CDR3 is CSVEVAGGLNQPQHF. DNA for the CDR3: TGCAGCGTTGAGGTAGCAGGGGGTCTCAATCAGCCCCAGCATTTT.

This rearrangement joins TRBV11-2 to TRBJ2-7; 7 nucleotides line up with TRBD2. V shed 5 bases and J 2 bases; nucleotides not matched to a gene: 9. The CDR3 spans 15 residues. Per the germline V gene, CDR1 is SGHAT and CDR2 is FQNNGV. The chain's CDR3 is CASSIAAGATYEQYF. The CDR3 DNA reads as TGTGCCAGCAGCATAGCGGCGGGAGCCACCTACGAGCAGTACTTC.

The chain uses TRBV2 and TRBJ2-7; D gene unclear. The CDR3 is made up of 11 amino acids. Per the germline V gene, CDR1 is SNHLY and CDR2 is FYNNEI. Trimming pared 7 bases from V and 2 bases from J, leaving 6 bases between. The CDR3 coding sequence is TGTGCCAGCACACAGACCTACGAGCAGTACTTC. Its protein product is CASTQTYEQYF.

This clone has just a few counts. This sequence joins TRBV4-1 and TRBJ2-2; the D gene is possibly TRBD2 (6 bases). Germline V gene lookup returns CDR1 MGHRA and CDR2 YSYEKL. The CDR3 covers 18 residues. V was shortened by 1 base and J by 6 bases, with 21 bases between the two germline ends. As DNA, the CDR3 is TGCGCCAGCAGCCAAGTCCAGAACACACTAGCTCGGGCCGGGGAGCTGTTTTTT. Translation gives CASSQVQNTLARAGELFF.

This chain links TRBV5-4 with TRBJ1-1; perhaps TRBD1 as D (5 bases). Germline lookup yields CDR1 SGHNT and CDR2 YYREEE (reference sequence). V was cut by 5 bases and J by 7 bases, with 15 bases left in between. The CDR3 extends over 13 amino acids. DNA of the CDR3: TGTGCCAGCAGTTCCCCCCGGGGGGGTGAAGCTTTCTTT. Its translation is CASSSPRGGEAFF.

The sample holds a few counts of this clone. The chain recombines TRBV29-1 with TRBJ2-3; TRBD2 agrees at 13 bases. CDR1 SQVTM and CDR2 ANQGSEA come from the germline V gene. The CDR3 extends over 15 amino acids. Trimming at V came to 6 bases and at J to 2 bases, leaving 5 bases not matched to a gene. CDR3 sequence: CSVALAGGSTDTQYF. The CDR3 DNA follows: TGCAGCGTCGCACTAGCGGGGGGGTCCACAGATACGCAGTATTTT.

The chain is built from TRBV7-2 and TRBJ2-1; D possibly corresponds to TRBD1 (6 bases). CDR3 length: 13 amino acids. Trimming pared 2 bases from V and 13 bases from J, leaving 15 bases between. Germline V gene sequence: CDR1 SGHTA, CDR2 FQGNSA. CDR3 amino acids: CASSLTLRTAQFF. CDR3 coding DNA: TGTGCCAGCAGCTTAACGCTTCGGACAGCCCAGTTCTTC.

The rearrangement uses TRBV11-2 and TRBJ2-1; maybe TRBD1 (5 bases). V was cut by 1 base and J by 13 bases, with 14 bases left in between. The germline CDR1 and CDR2 sequences are SGHAT and FQNNGV. This CDR3 has 13 residues. The CDR3 sequence is CASSLVSRGQQFF. CDR3 sequence (DNA): TGTGCCAGCAGCTTAGTGTCCAGAGGACAACAGTTCTTC.

This clone came up a few times. As the CDR3 is not closed by the conserved phenylalanine or tryptophan, this likely results from a read error. Because the CDR3's place on the DNA is in doubt, the DNA is left out and the CDR3 is given as listed by TCRdb. The V call is TRBV2, the J call TRBJ1-2. Germline values: CDR1 SNHLY, CDR2 FYNNEI. The CDR3 numbers 11 amino acids, ends counted. The CDR3 here is CASSFLPGSPL.

Only a few counts were recorded for this clone. The chain recombines TRBV9 with TRBJ1-2; the D is unclear. In germline, CDR1 is SGDLS, CDR2 YYNGEE. V was shortened by 4 bases and J by 4 bases, with 17 bases between the two germline ends. The CDR3 length is 15 residues. The CDR3 coding sequence is TGTGCCAGCAGCCCGACCTTAGACACCTCCTATGGCTACACCTTC. Its protein product is CASSPTLDTSYGYTF.

CDR3 region: CATSRDDSPLHF. The CDR3 DNA sequence: TGTGCCACCAGCAGAGACGATTCACCCCTCCACTTT. J is TRBJ1-6 and V is TRBV15; D call uncertain. Trimming removed 0 bases at V and 8 bases at J, with 2 bases between. The CDR3 sequence is 12 residues long. The V gene's germline CDR1 is LNHNV and CDR2 YYDKDF (reference sequence). The variable domain in full, with the rest retrieved from reference TRBV15 and TRBJ1-6, is DAMVIQNPRYQVTQFGKPVTLSCSQTLNHNVMYWYQQKSSQAPKLLFHYYDKDFNNEADTPDNFQSRRPNTSFCFLDIRSPGLGDTAMYLCATSRDDSPLHFGNGTRLTVT.

V is TRBV15 and J is TRBJ2-2; no clear D gene. Germline V gives CDR1 LNHNV, CDR2 YYDKDF (reference sequence). Trimming removed 2 bases from V and 3 bases from J, with 4 bases in between. This CDR3 has 13 amino acids. The chain's CDR3 is CATSRLYTGELFF. CDR3 DNA sequence: TGTGCCACCAGCAGACTCTACACCGGGGAGCTGTTTTTT.

This clone occurred a few times. The rearrangement joins TRBV4-3 to TRBJ2-4, with 8 bases matching TRBD2. CDR3 length equals 13 residues. CDR1 and CDR2 (germline): LGHNA, YSLEER. V was clipped by 3 bases and J by 10 bases; unmatched bases: 5. CDR3 amino acids: CASSQGTGGIQYF. DNA of the CDR3: TGCGCCAGCAGCCAGGGGACGGGGGGGATTCAGTACTTC.

V usage is TRBV28 and J usage is TRBJ1-4, with TRBD1 matching 9 bases. V gave up 7 bases and J gave up 7 bases; unmatched junction bases: 10. The CDR3 contains 15 residues. Germline V gene lookup returns CDR1 MDHEN and CDR2 SYDVKM. The CDR3 here is CASTEGGTGREKLFF. For the CDR3, the DNA is TGTGCCAGCACCGAGGGGGGGACAGGGCGTGAAAAACTGTTTTTT.

CDR3 sequence reads: CASSSTQVLRGYEQYF. Written as DNA, the CDR3 is TGTGCCAGCAGCTCCACCCAGGTTCTTCGTGGCTACGAGCAGTACTTC. The rearrangement links TRBV7-9 to TRBJ2-7; D unresolved. Trimming took off 4 bases at V and 3 bases at J, with 19 bases between the two ends. CDR1 is SEHNR, CDR2 FQNEAQ, per germline (reference sequence). CDR3 length equals 16 residues.

V usage is TRBV11-2 and J usage is TRBJ1-6, with a weak D call TRBD1 (6 bases). This CDR3 spans 14 amino acids. Germline V lookup: CDR1 SGHAT, CDR2 FQNNGV. Trimming removed 1 base from V and 8 bases from J, with 9 bases in between. The CDR3 loop reads CASSLGAGDSPLHF. Here the CDR3 DNA reads TGTGCCAGCAGCTTAGGGGCAGGGGATTCACCCCTCCACTTT.

In its sample, this clone was seen a few times. The V call is TRBV28, the J call TRBJ2-7, with TRBD1 identical over 7 bases. The CDR3 is 13 amino acids. V dropped 10 bases and J dropped 2; count of bases not matched to a gene: 8. CDR1 and CDR2 (germline): MDHEN, SYDVKM. This CDR3 reads CATQTGQTYEQYF. In nucleotides, the CDR3 is TGTGCCACCCAGACGGGACAGACCTACGAGCAGTACTTC.

The genes are TRBV5-4 and TRBJ2-7, with TRBD1 identical over 7 bases. This CDR3 contains 15 residues. The V and J ends lost 0 bases and 2 bases, in that order; junction bases with no gene match: 5. Germline CDR1 reads SGHNT; CDR2 reads YYREEE (reference sequence). CDR3: CASSLEQGFAYEQYF. The CDR3 region has the DNA TGTGCCAGCAGCTTGGAACAGGGGTTCGCCTACGAGCAGTACTTC.